This T cell receptor beta chain was sequenced during a study of technical replicates of blood from a handful of donors. Trimming shortened V by 2 bases and J by 7 bases, and 11 bases separated the two germline ends. CDR1 is SGHAT and CDR2 is FQDESV in the germline V gene (reference sequence). The CDR3 totals 14 residues. Measured with immunoSEQ multiplex PCR; TCRdb has only the in-frame clones, and not every one. The table shows about 83,000 clones, with about 90% occurring only once. The receptor was isolated from a human donor in good health. The sample consisted of T cells isolated from PBMCs. The chain recombines TRBV11-1 with TRBJ1-4; D perhaps matches TRBD1 (6 bases). CDR3: CASSLHREAEKLFF. CDR3 in DNA: TGTGCCAGCAGCTTACACAGGGAAGCTGAAAAACTGTTTTTT.